The 16 T cell receptor beta chains given below trace back to one sample, sequenced in a study of T cells in localized non-small cell lung cancer. The data were produced by immunoSEQ multiplex PCR, yet TCRdb's version contains in-frame clones alone and is incomplete. The sample consists of about 26,000 clones, roughly 80% of them appearing once. The sequencing used peripheral blood, collected before any cancer treatment. The source is a woman aged 35 to 69 with stage I lung adenocarcinoma.

This rearrangement joins TRBV7-3 to TRBJ2-3; D call uncertain. V shed 2 bases and J shed 5 bases, with 8 bases lying between them. The V gene's germline CDR1 is SGHTA and CDR2 FQGTGA. The CDR3 spans 13 residues. CDR3 loop: CASSLLVRDTQYF. The CDR3 DNA reads as TGTGCCAGCAGCTTACTAGTACGAGATACGCAGTATTTT.

The genes are TRBV27 and TRBJ1-5; 8 positions agree with TRBD1. After removal of 0 bases from V and 2 bases from J, the junction contained 3 bases not matched to a gene. From germline, CDR1 is MNHEY and CDR2 SMNVEV (reference sequence). This CDR3 contains 16 residues. This chain's CDR3 is CASSLSATGGNQPQHF. The CDR3, as DNA: TGTGCCAGCAGTTTATCCGCGACAGGGGGCAATCAGCCCCAGCATTTT.

The rearrangement uses TRBV6-6 and TRBJ1-5; D uncertain. Germline CDR1 is MNHNY and CDR2 is SVGAGI (reference sequence). The CDR3 is 13 residues long. Trimming stripped 8 bases from V and 3 bases from J, with 11 bases between. CDR3 amino acids: CASGRTHNQPQHF. In nucleotides, the CDR3 is TGTGCCAGCGGCCGGACCCACAATCAGCCCCAGCATTTT.

This chain links TRBV4-3 with TRBJ2-2; D is uncertain. This CDR3 has 14 residues. Trimming stripped 0 bases from V and 1 base from J, with 3 bases between. The germline V gene has CDR1 LGHNA and CDR2 YSLEER. DNA for the CDR3: TGCGCCAGCAGCCAAGATGGGAACACCGGGGAGCTGTTTTTT. It is translated as CASSQDGNTGELFF.

The rearrangement links TRBV6-9 to TRBJ2-7, with D maybe TRBD1 (6 bases). This CDR3 has 15 residues. With 7 bases removed from V and 5 bases from J, the gap between germline ends came to 21 bases. From germline, CDR1 is MNHGY and CDR2 SVAAGI. The CDR3 bases are TGTGCCAGCACCACCGATCCAGGGGCCGGGGACGAGCAGTACTTC. It is translated as CASTTDPGAGDEQYF.

This rearrangement joins TRBV11-3 to TRBJ1-1; weak D call: TRBD1 (6 bases). CDR3 length: 13 amino acids. V was clipped by 5 bases and J by 3 bases, with 10 bases between them. CDR1 and CDR2 (germline): SGHNT, YENEEA. The CDR3 nucleotides are TGTGCCAGCAGCCCCCAGGGGTACACTGAAGCTTTCTTT. It specifies CASSPQGYTEAFF.

This clone was observed a few times. This chain uses TRBV5-5 with TRBJ1-2, with a weak D call TRBD1 (5 bases). The ends were cut back, 5 bases at V and 4 bases at J, with 15 bases in the middle. The CDR3 extends over 14 amino acids. Germline V gene lookup returns CDR1 SGHKS and CDR2 YYEKEE (reference sequence). CDR3 coding DNA: TGTGCCAGCAGTCGGGATGAGGGGTTCTATGGCTACACCTTC. Its protein product is CASSRDEGFYGYTF.

The J gene is TRBJ1-6, the V gene TRBV7-2; D is unresolved. CDR3 length equals 15 residues. Germline V CDR1 and CDR2: SGHTA, FQGNSA. The ends were cut back, 4 bases at V and 7 bases at J, with 14 bases in the middle. The chain's CDR3 is CASSSSARVNSPLHF. As DNA, the CDR3 is TGTGCCAGCAGCTCCTCAGCCAGAGTAAATTCACCCCTCCACTTT.

The gene calls are TRBV5-1 and TRBJ2-3; D possibly corresponds to TRBD1 (6 bases). V was cut by 0 bases and J by 2 bases, with 10 bases left in between. This CDR3 region has 15 residues. Germline loops: CDR1 SGHRS, CDR2 YFSETQ. The CDR3 spells CASSLVGQHTDTQYF. The CDR3 bases are TGCGCCAGCAGCTTGGTTGGACAGCACACAGATACGCAGTATTTT.

The rearrangement joins TRBV21-1 to TRBJ2-7; the table calls TRBD1, which could not be checked here. TRBV21-1 is termed a pseudogene. CDR3 length: 17 residues. In nucleotides, the CDR3 is TGTGCCAGCAGCAAAGGTACACCGGGACAGGGACTCTACGAGCAGTACTTC. Its translation is CASSKGTPGQGLYEQYF.

This clone has just one count. The chain carries TRBV5-1 and TRBJ2-5, with D perhaps assigned TRBD1 or TRBD2 (5 bases each). This CDR3 contains 14 residues. V shed 5 bases and J shed 4 bases, with 15 bases lying between them. In germline, CDR1 is SGHRS, CDR2 YFSETQ. DNA for the CDR3: TGCGCCAGCAGTGGGGGTACCTCAGGAGAGACCCAGTACTTC. This sequence encodes CASSGGTSGETQYF.

This clone showed up just once. The rearrangement links TRBV7-2 to TRBJ2-1; D unresolved. The CDR3 is 13 amino acids. The germline V gene has CDR1 SGHTA and CDR2 FQGNSA. V lost 0 bases, J lost 5 bases, and 5 bases lay in between. DNA for the CDR3: TGTGCCAGCAGCTTAGCACCAAACAATGAGCAGTTCTTC. This gives the protein CASSLAPNNEQFF.

The chain couples TRBV14 to TRBJ1-6, with 9 bases aligning to TRBD1. Germline CDR1 SGHDN, CDR2 FVKESK. With 5 bases clipped from V and 6 bases from J, the junction kept 5 bases outside the gene matches. The CDR3 loop spans 15 amino acids. The CDR3 sequence is CASSVTGGPNSPLHF. The CDR3 DNA follows: TGTGCCAGCAGCGTAACAGGGGGCCCTAATTCACCCCTCCACTTT.

This clone was counted a single time. The rearrangement uses TRBV4-3 and TRBJ2-7; D is undetermined. Per germline, CDR1 LGHNA and CDR2 YSLEER. Trimming removed 1 base from V and 13 bases from J, with 17 bases in between. This CDR3 is built from 13 residues. The CDR3 bases are TGCGCCAGCAGCCAAGTGGCTTTAGGACCCCCTTACTTC. Encoded protein: CASSQVALGPPYF.

The chain links TRBV9 to TRBJ2-5; TRBD2 matches at 13 bases. The CDR3 contains 15 residues. CDR1 is SGDLS and CDR2 is YYNGEE in the germline V gene. V was clipped by 2 bases and J by 5 bases; unmatched bases: 3. CDR3 nucleotide sequence: TGTGCCAGCAGCGTGACTAGCGGGGGGAGGGAGACCCAGTACTTC. The encoded protein is CASSVTSGGRETQYF.

CDR3 sequence (DNA): TGTGCCAGCAGCCGTGGGCAGAACACAGATACGCAGTATTTT. Amino acid sequence: CASSRGQNTDTQYF. The chain uses TRBV7-9 and TRBJ2-3; no reliable D call. Trimming removed 5 bases from V and 2 bases from J, with 11 bases in between. Germline lookup yields CDR1 SEHNR and CDR2 FQNEAQ (reference sequence). There are 14 residues in the CDR3. The full variable domain, its missing parts supplied by reference TRBV7-9 and TRBJ2-3, is DTGVSQNPRHKITKRGQNVTFRCDPISEHNRLYWYRQTLGQGPEFLTYFQNEAQLEKSRLLSDRFSAERPKGSFSTLEIQRTEQGDSAMYLCASSRGQNTDTQYFGPGTRLTVL.